This paragraph covers one T cell receptor beta chain sequence. The antigen remains undetermined. A clone one base away is much larger, so this may be a read error. The record originates from a study of molecular identifiers for immune sequencing clone quantification. From germline, CDR1 is SNHLY and CDR2 FYNNEI. This CDR3 contains 14 residues. The sorting of naive CD8 T cells used the CD8+CD4-CCR7+CD45RA+ phenotype. Each CDR3 protein is one row after TCRdb ran MiXCR on the PCR reads. The repertoire holds some 41,000 distinct CDR3 sequences, around 20% seen once, with approximately 6.4% in the top ten. General study results and limits: Identical TCR molecules sharing a barcode could underestimate highly expanded clone sizes. Under 1% of molecules in naive cells, but over 99% of effector molecules, belonged to clones above 20 RNA copies.

The sample comprised naive CD8+ T cells from blood, with Jurkat cell RNA spiked in. Subset of the sample: FACS-sorted CD8+CD4-CCR7+CD45RA+ naive T cells. The rearrangement links TRBV2 to TRBJ2-1, with unresolved D. The receptor was isolated from a human donor in good health. Some libraries in this study had Jurkat cell RNA spiked in. The CDR3 DNA reads TGTGCCAGCAGTGATTGGCAGAACTACGATGAGCAGTTCTTC. Encoded protein: CASSDWQNYDEQFF.